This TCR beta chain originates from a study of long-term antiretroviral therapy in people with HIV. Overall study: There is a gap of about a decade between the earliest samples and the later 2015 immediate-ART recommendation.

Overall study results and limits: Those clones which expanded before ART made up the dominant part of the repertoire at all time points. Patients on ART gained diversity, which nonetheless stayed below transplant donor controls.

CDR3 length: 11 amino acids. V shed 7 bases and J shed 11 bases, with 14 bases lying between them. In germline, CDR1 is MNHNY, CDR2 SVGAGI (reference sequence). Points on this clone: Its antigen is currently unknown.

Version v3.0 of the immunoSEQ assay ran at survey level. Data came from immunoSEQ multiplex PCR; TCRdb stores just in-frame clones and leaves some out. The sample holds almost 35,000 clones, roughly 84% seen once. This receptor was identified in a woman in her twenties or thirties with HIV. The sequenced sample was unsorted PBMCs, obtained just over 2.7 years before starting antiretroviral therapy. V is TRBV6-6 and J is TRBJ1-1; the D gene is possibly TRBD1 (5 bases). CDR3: CASTTGRWAFF. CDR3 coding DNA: TGTGCCAGCACCACGGGACGGTGGGCTTTCTTT.